This T cell receptor (beta chain) comes out of a study of T cells in Graves' hyperthyroidism and ophthalmopathy. V was clipped by 7 bases and J by 4 bases; unmatched bases: 9. Germline lookup yields CDR1 ENHRY and CDR2 SYGVKD. This CDR3 spans 15 amino acids. RNA transcripts provided the source from which TCR beta CDR3 regions were amplified. When the TCR CDR3 underwent first-round RT-PCR, the HTBI primer set was used. TCRdb redid the calling of the multiplex PCR reads with MiXCR, one entry per CDR3 protein. Of roughly 500,000 distinct CDR3 sequences listed, approximately 22% are singletons. Each person with ophthalmopathy scored at least 3 on the Clinical Activity Score, reached NOSPECS grade 4 or higher, and had been ill under 3 months. It was uncontrolled infection, other autoimmune disease, pregnancy or lactation that excluded patients.

The receptor was isolated from a woman in her 70s with Graves' ophthalmopathy. The sequenced material came from blood. V is TRBV10-3 and J is TRBJ1-5; the match to TRBD1 covers 8 bases. This CDR3 is CAIIPDRDKNQPQHF. CDR3 nucleotide sequence: TGTGCCATCATTCCGGACAGGGACAAAAATCAGCCCCAGCATTTT.